This TCR beta chain was sequenced during a study of blood T cell repertoires in COVID-19. Study background: Acute and convalescent COVID-19 samples came from the United States, Italy and Spain.

The CDR3 consists of 15 residues. V lost 1 base and J lost 3, with 12 bases in between. Looked up from germline, CDR1 is MGHRA and CDR2 is YSYEKL. Libraries were prepared by immunoSEQ multiplex PCR; TCRdb keeps only in-frame clonotypes and omits some of them. The sample lists 130,000 or so clones; around 86% were seen once. The chain is built from TRBV4-1 and TRBJ1-2; no clear D. Sequencing used peripheral blood. The sequence was obtained from a human donor in a cohort sampled during active COVID-19. Here the CDR3 reads CASSQVYGDHYGYTF. As DNA, the CDR3 is TGCGCCAGCAGCCAAGTTTACGGAGACCACTATGGCTACACCTTC.